This T cell receptor beta chain was sequenced during a study of blood T cells in healthy people across ages. Alongside a J-beta primer mix, a sample-barcoded 5' primer served in a second PCR lasting about 7 to 12 cycles. Via MiXCR, TCRdb re-called the 5' RACE reads, giving one row per CDR3 protein. The sample consists of 700,000 to 850,000 distinct CDR3 sequences, around 36% of them appearing once. This clonotype has just one count. Its antigen is undetermined. The CDR3 runs to 15 residues. Germline V gene sequence: CDR1 DFQATT, CDR2 SNEGSKA (reference sequence). V was clipped by 0 bases and J by 8 bases, with 17 bases between them. Findings and limits, study-wide: With age, beta diversity per million T cells declined roughly linearly, significantly by roughly 40.

Material for sequencing was blood. This clonotype was obtained from a young man in good health. The gene calls are TRBV20-1 and TRBJ2-1; weak D call: TRBD2 (5 bases). The CDR3 sequence: CSARDGPSVGDEQFF. For the CDR3, the DNA is TGCAGTGCTAGAGATGGCCCTTCAGTCGGGGATGAGCAGTTCTTC.